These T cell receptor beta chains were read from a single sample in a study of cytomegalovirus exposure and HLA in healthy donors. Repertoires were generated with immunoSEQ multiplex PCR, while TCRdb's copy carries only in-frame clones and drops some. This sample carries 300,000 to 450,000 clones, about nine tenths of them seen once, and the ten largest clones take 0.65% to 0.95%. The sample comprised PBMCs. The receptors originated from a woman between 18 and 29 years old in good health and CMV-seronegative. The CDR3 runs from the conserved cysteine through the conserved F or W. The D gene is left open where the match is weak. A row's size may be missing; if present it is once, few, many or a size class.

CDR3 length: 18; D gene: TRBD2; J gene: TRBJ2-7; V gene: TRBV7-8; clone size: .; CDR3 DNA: TGTGCCAGCAGCTTAGCGAGGGTAGCGGGGGGCCGGGGGAGCGAGCAGTACTTC; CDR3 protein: CASSLARVAGGRGSEQYF
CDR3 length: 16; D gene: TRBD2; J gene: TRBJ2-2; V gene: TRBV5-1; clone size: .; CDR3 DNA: TGCGCCAGCAGCAGAGGACTAGCGGGAACCGCCGGGGAGCTGTTTTTT; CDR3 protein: CASSRGLAGTAGELFF
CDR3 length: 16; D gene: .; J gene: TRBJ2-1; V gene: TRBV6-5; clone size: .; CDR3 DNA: TGTGCCAGCAGTTCACAGGGTTTCGGGTTGTGGAATGAGCAGTTCTTC; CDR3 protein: CASSSQGFGLWNEQFF
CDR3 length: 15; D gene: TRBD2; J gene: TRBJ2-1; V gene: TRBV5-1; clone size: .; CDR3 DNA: TGCGCCAGCAGCCTAGCGGGGGGGAGCCGCAATGAGCAGTTCTTC; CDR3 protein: CASSLAGGSRNEQFF
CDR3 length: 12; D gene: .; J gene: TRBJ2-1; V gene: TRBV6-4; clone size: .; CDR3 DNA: TGTGCCAGGGCCCAGGGTTACAATGAGCAGTTCTTC; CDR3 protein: CARAQGYNEQFF
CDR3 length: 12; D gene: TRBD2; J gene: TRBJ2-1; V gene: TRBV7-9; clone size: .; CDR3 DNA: TGTGCCAGCACTAGCGGGCTCCCCGAGCAGTTCTTC; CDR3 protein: CASTSGLPEQFF
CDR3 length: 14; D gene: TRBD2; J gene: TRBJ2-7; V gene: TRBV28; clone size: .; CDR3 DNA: TGTGCCAGCAGTTTCCGGGGGGTCGCCTACGAGCAGTACTTC; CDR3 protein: CASSFRGVAYEQYF
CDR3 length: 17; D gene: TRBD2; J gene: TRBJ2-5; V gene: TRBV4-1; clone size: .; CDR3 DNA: TGCGCCAGCAGCCGCGTCGGGGGCGCGGGGGGCCAAGAGACCCAGTACTTC; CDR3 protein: CASSRVGGAGGQETQYF
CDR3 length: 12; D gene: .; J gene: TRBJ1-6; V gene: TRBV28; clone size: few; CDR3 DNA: TGTGCCAGCAGTCCCTTGCGTTCACCCCTCCACTTT; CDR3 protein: CASSPLRSPLHF
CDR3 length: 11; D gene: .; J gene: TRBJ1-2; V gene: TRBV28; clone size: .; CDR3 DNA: TGTGCCAGCGAGGACAGCTATGGCTACACCTTC; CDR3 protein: CASEDSYGYTF
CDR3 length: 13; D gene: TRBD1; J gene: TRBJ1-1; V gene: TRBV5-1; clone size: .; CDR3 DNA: TGCGCCAGCAGCTGGGACAGGAGCACTGAAGCTTTCTTT; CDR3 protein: CASSWDRSTEAFF
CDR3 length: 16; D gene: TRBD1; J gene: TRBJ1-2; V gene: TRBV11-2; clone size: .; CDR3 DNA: TGTGCCAGCAGCCAATTCCGGGACAGGGAGGTAGAGGGCTACACCTTC; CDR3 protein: CASSQFRDREVEGYTF
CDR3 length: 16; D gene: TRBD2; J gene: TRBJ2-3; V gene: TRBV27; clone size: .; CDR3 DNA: TGTGCCAGCAGGCGAATAGCGGGAGGACTCACAGATACGCAGTATTTT; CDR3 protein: CASRRIAGGLTDTQYF
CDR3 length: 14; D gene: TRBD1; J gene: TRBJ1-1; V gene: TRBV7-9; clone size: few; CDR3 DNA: TGTGCCAGCAGCTCCTGGGACAGTAGGGCTGAAGCTTTCTTT; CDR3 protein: CASSSWDSRAEAFF
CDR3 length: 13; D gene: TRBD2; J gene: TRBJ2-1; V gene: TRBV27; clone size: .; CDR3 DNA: TGTGCCAGCAGTGGGAGGGGTTACAATGAGCAGTTCTTC; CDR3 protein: CASSGRGYNEQFF
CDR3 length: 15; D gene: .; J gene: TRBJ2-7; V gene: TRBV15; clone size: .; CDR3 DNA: TGTGCCACCAGCAGAGCGAGCCCGAGTTACTACGAGCAGTACTTC; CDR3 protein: CATSRASPSYYEQYF
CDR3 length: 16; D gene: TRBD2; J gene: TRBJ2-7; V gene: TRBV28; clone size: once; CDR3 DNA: TGTGCCAGCAGTTTCTATAGCGGGAGAAGCTCCTACGAGCAGTACTTC; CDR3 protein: CASSFYSGRSSYEQYF
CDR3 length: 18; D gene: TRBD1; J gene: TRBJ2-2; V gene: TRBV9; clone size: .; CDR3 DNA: TGTGCCAGCAGCGTAGGTCGGACACAGGGGACGAACACCGGGGAGCTGTTTTTT; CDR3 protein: CASSVGRTQGTNTGELFF
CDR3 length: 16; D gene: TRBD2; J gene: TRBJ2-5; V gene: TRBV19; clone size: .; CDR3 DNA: TGTGCCAGTAGTACACCTTTGCGGGGGGCCTTGGAGACCCAGTACTTC; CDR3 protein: CASSTPLRGALETQYF
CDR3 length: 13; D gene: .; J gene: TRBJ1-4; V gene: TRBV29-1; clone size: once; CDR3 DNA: TGCAGCGTTGGGAGGCAGCTTAATGAAAAACTGTTTTTT; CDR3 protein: CSVGRQLNEKLFF
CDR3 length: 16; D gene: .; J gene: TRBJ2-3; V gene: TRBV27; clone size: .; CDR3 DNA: TGTGCCAGCGGGTTTCGGGGTGCTAGCGGCACAGATACGCAGTATTTT; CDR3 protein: CASGFRGASGTDTQYF
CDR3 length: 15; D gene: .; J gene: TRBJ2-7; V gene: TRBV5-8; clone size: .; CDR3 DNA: TGTGCCAGCTCCCGGGTTTTCAGAACCTCCTACGAGCAGTACTTC; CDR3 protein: CASSRVFRTSYEQYF
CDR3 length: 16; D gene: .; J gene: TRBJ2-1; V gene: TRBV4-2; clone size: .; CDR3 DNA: TGTGCCAGCAGCCAAGACAGGTCGAGCTCCTACAATGAGCAGTTCTTC; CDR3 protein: CASSQDRSSSYNEQFF
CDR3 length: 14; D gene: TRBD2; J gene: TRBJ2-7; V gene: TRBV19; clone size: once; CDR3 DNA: TGTGCCAGTAGTATCGGCGGGAGGGTCTACGAGCAGTACTTC; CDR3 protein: CASSIGGRVYEQYF
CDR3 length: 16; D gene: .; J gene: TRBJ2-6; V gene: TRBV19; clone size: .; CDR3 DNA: TGTGCCAGTTCGGTGGCAGGGGTCACTGGGGCCAACGTCCTGACTTTC; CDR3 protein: CASSVAGVTGANVLTF
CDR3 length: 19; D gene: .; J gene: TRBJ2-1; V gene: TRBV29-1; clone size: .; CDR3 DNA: TGCAGCGTTGAATATATAGGGATTCAAGGGGGAGGGGACTACAATGAGCAGTTCTTC; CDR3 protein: CSVEYIGIQGGGDYNEQFF
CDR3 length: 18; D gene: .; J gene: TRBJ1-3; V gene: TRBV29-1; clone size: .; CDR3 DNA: TGCAGCGTTGAACGACGACGCGAGAGCGGGGGAGATCGGAACACCATATATTTT; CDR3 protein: CSVERRRESGGDRNTIYF
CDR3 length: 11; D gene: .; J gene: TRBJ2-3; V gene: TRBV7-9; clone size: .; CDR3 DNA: TGTGCCAGCAGCACAGTAGATACGCAGTATTTT; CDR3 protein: CASSTVDTQYF
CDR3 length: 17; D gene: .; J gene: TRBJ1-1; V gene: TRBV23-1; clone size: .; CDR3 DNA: TGCGCCAGCAGTCAATCAAGTACAGGGATACTCAACACTGAAGCTTTCTTT; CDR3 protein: CASSQSSTGILNTEAFF
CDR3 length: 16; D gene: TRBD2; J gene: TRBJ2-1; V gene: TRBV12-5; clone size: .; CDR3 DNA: TGTGCTAGTGGTTTGATTGCGGGGGGGCCATACAATGAGCAGTTCTTC; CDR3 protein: CASGLIAGGPYNEQFF
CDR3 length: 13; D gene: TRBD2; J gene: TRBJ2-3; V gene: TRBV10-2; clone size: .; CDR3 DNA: TGCGCCAGCGCTATAGGGAGGGCAGATACGCAGTATTTT; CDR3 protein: CASAIGRADTQYF
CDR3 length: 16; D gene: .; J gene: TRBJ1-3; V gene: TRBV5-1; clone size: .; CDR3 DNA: TGCGCCAGCAGCTTGGAAACCGTCAGCTCTGGAAACACCATATATTTT; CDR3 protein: CASSLETVSSGNTIYF
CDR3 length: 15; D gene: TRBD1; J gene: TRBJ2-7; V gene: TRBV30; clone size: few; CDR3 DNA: TGTGCCTGGAGTACGACAGGGGGCGCTTTGCCCGAGCAGTACTTC; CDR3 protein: CAWSTTGGALPEQYF
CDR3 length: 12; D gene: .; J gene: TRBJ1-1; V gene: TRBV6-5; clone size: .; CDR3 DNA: TGTGCCGTGGGTGGAGGGAACGGTGAAGCTTTCTTT; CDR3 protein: CAVGGGNGEAFF
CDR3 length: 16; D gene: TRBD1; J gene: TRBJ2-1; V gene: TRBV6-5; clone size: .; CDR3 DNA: TGTGCCAGCAGTTACTCCGACAGGGGGCGAGGGAATGAGCAGTTCTTC; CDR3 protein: CASSYSDRGRGNEQFF
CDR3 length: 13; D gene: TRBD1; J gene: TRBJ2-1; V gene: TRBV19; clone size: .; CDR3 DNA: TGTGCCAGTAGAGCACAGGGGGCGGATGAGCAGTTCTTC; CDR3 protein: CASRAQGADEQFF
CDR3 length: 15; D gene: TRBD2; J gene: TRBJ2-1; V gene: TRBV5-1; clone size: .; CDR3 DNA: TGCGCCAGCAGCACCGGGACTAGCGGGACGAGTGAGCAGTTCTTC; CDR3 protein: CASSTGTSGTSEQFF
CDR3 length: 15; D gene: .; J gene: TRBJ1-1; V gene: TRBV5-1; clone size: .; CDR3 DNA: TGCGCCAGCAGCTTGAGATGGGACATGAACACTGAAGCTTTCTTT; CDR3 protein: CASSLRWDMNTEAFF
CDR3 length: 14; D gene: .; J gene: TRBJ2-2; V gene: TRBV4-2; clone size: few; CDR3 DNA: TGTGCCAGCAGCCAGGGACTCGGCCCCGGGGAGCTGTTTTTT; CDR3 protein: CASSQGLGPGELFF
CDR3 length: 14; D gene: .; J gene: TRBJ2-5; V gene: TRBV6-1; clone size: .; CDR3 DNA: TGTGCCAGCAGTGTGGGGCCGGGCCAAGAGACCCAGTACTTC; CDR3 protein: CASSVGPGQETQYF
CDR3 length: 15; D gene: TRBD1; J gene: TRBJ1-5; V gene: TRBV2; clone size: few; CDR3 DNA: TGTGCCAGCAGTGAGGGACAGGGGACTTATCAGCCCCAGCATTTT; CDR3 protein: CASSEGQGTYQPQHF
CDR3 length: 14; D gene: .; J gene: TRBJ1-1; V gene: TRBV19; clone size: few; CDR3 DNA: TGTGCCAGTAGTATTTGGGGGCTTGACACTGAAGCTTTCTTT; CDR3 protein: CASSIWGLDTEAFF
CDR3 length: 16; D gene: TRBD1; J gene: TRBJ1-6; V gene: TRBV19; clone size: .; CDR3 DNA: TGTGCCAGTAGTATTTATGGGTGGACAGGGACCTCACCCCTCCACTTT; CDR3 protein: CASSIYGWTGTSPLHF
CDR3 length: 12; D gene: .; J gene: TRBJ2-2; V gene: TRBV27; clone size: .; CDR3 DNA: TGTGCCAGCAGACGGGACACCGGGGAGCTGTTTTTT; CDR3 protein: CASRRDTGELFF
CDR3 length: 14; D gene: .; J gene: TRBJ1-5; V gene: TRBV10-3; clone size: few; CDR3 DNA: TGTGCCATCAGTGCGTGGGGGGGAGATCAGCCCCAGCATTTT; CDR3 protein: CAISAWGGDQPQHF
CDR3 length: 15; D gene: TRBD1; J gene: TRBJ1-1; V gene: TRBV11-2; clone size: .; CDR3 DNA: TGTGCCAGCAGCTCAGTGACAGGGAGGTGGACTGAAGCTTTCTTT; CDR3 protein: CASSSVTGRWTEAFF
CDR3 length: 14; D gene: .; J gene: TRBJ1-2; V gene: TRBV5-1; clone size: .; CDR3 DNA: TGCGCCAGCAGCTTGGCCGCGACAGGCTATGGCTACACCTTC; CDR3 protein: CASSLAATGYGYTF
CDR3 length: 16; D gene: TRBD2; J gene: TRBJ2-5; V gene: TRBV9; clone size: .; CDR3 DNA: TGTGCCAGCAGCGTAGGTCTAGCGGGAGGACAAGAGACCCAGTACTTC; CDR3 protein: CASSVGLAGGQETQYF
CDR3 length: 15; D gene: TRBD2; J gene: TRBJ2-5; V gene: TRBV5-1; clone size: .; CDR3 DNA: TGCGCCAGCAGCACTCGGGCGGGGGGGCGTGAGACCCAGTACTTC; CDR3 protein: CASSTRAGGRETQYF
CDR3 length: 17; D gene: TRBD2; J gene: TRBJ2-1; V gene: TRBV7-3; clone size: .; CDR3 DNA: TGTGCCAGCAGCTTAACGACTAGCGGGAGGGGGGTGCAGGAGCAGTTCTTC; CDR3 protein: CASSLTTSGRGVQEQFF